A selection of T cell receptor beta chains follows, all from one sample in a study of cytomegalovirus exposure and HLA in healthy donors. Assay: immunoSEQ multiplex PCR; the TCRdb copy retains only in-frame clones and omits some. Of some 130,000 clones in the sample, roughly 70% were seen once. Sequences were obtained from PBMCs. Receptors were obtained from a human donor in good health. The CDR3 runs from the conserved cysteine through the conserved F or W. D genes are given only for firm matches. Size is stated for part of the rows, as once, few or many counts, or as a class when the clone is expanded.

v_call,clone_size,cdr3_length,j_call,d_call,cdr3_nt,cdr3_aa
TRBV4-1,.,15,TRBJ2-1,.,TGCGCCAGCAGCCCCGAGGGGGGGGGTTACAATGAGCAGTTCTTC,CASSPEGGGYNEQFF
TRBV25-1,.,17,TRBJ2-1,TRBD1,TGTGCCAGCAGAGGATTCACCGGGACAGGGGGCTACAATGAGCAGTTCTTC,CASRGFTGTGGYNEQFF
TRBV5-1,few,15,TRBJ2-2,TRBD1,TGCGCCAGCAGCTTGGGAGACAGGGCCACCGGGGAGCTGTTTTTT,CASSLGDRATGELFF
TRBV19,.,13,TRBJ2-4,.,TGTGCCAGTAGTAAAGGACAGCAAAACATTCAGTACTTC,CASSKGQQNIQYF
TRBV28,.,15,TRBJ1-1,.,TGTGCCAGCAGTTTGGAGAGAGGTTTGAACACTGAAGCTTTCTTT,CASSLERGLNTEAFF
TRBV6-5,.,14,TRBJ1-2,.,TGTGCCAGCAGTAGGGAGTACCGTAACTATGGCTACACCTTC,CASSREYRNYGYTF
TRBV4-2,.,16,TRBJ2-1,TRBD2,TGTGCCAGCAGCCAGGAAGAGCGGGGGTCCTACAATGAGCAGTTCTTC,CASSQEERGSYNEQFF
TRBV28,.,12,TRBJ2-7,TRBD2,TGTGCCAGCAGGACTAGCGGGTCCACAATGCGCTTC,CASRTSGSTMRF
TRBV29-1,.,14,TRBJ2-3,TRBD1,TGCAGCGTTAGGACAGGCTTAAGCACAGATACGCAGTATTTT,CSVRTGLSTDTQYF
TRBV4-2,.,18,TRBJ2-3,TRBD2,TGTGCCAGCAGCCAATGGGGGCGGGAGGGAGTCGTAACAGATACGCAGTATTTT,CASSQWGREGVVTDTQYF
TRBV4-1,.,16,TRBJ2-7,TRBD1,TGCGCCAGCAGCCAAAATATCGGACAGGGGACCTACGAGCAGTACTTC,CASSQNIGQGTYEQYF
TRBV5-6,.,16,TRBJ2-7,TRBD2,TGTGCCAGCAGCCCCGATGTCCTAGCGGGAGCCTACGAGCAGTACTTC,CASSPDVLAGAYEQYF
TRBV18,.,13,TRBJ2-2,TRBD1,TGTGCGGGGACAGGGCCGAACACCGGGGAGCTGTTTTTT,CAGTGPNTGELFF
TRBV27,.,15,TRBJ2-7,TRBD2,TGTGCCAGCAGTTTAGCGGCTAGCGGGAGCTACGAGCAGTACTTC,CASSLAASGSYEQYF
TRBV11-2,.,14,TRBJ2-7,TRBD2,TGTGCCAGCAGCTTAGGACTAGCGGCAGATGAGCAGTACTTC,CASSLGLAADEQYF
TRBV5-5,.,16,TRBJ2-3,TRBD2,TGTGCCAGCAGCCCTGGGACTAGCGGGGACACAGATACGCAGTATTTT,CASSPGTSGDTDTQYF
TRBV23-1,.,16,TRBJ2-3,TRBD1,TGCGCCAGCAGGCCCTGGACAGGGGGAACTACAGATACGCAGTATTTT,CASRPWTGGTTDTQYF
TRBV5-1,few,15,TRBJ1-2,.,TGCGCCAGCAGCTTTGGGCAGGGAAGAAACTATGGCTACACCTTC,CASSFGQGRNYGYTF
TRBV9,few,15,TRBJ2-7,TRBD2,TGTGCCAGCAGCCCTCGGACTAGCGGAGTCTACGAGCAGTACTTC,CASSPRTSGVYEQYF
TRBV29-1,.,12,TRBJ2-7,.,TGCAGCGTCGGCAGGGAATCCTACGAGCAGTACTTC,CSVGRESYEQYF
TRBV5-1,few,15,TRBJ2-5,TRBD2,TGCGCCAGCAGCTTAGCGGGAGGGCCGGCTGAGACCCAGTACTTC,CASSLAGGPAETQYF
TRBV6-1,.,14,TRBJ2-3,.,TGTGCCAGCCAGGTAGGGAGTCGCACAGATACGCAGTATTTT,CASQVGSRTDTQYF
TRBV7-2,.,16,TRBJ2-1,TRBD2,TGTGCCAGCAGCCCTTCACTAGCGGGAGGCCCCAATGAGCAGTTCTTC,CASSPSLAGGPNEQFF
TRBV9,.,14,TRBJ1-4,.,TGTGCCAGCAGCGCCCAGGGGTTAGGGGAAAAACTGTTTTTT,CASSAQGLGEKLFF
TRBV10-2,.,15,TRBJ2-7,TRBD1,TGCGCCAGCAGCCAATTAGCACAGGGGAGCAACGAGCAGTACTTC,CASSQLAQGSNEQYF
TRBV5-6,.,14,TRBJ1-5,.,TGTGCCAGCAGCTTGTTTGGGGCCGATCAGCCCCAGCATTTT,CASSLFGADQPQHF
TRBV5-6,.,14,TRBJ2-7,.,TGTGCCAGCAGCTTGGCCGGCAGACTCTACGAGCAGTACTTC,CASSLAGRLYEQYF
TRBV7-8,once,15,TRBJ2-1,TRBD2,TGTGCCAGCAGCACATCTAGCGGGACGCACAATGAGCAGTTCTTC,CASSTSSGTHNEQFF
TRBV27,once,10,TRBJ2-7,.,TGTGCCAGCGGAGCCCCCGAGCAGTACTTC,CASGAPEQYF
TRBV27,.,15,TRBJ2-7,TRBD2,TGTGCCAGCAGGCGGACTAGCAGCAGGGTTGGCGAGCAGTACTTC,CASRRTSSRVGEQYF
TRBV14,.,17,TRBJ2-3,TRBD1,TGTGCCAGCAGCCAAGATCGGACAGGAGTCTCCACAGATACGCAGTATTTT,CASSQDRTGVSTDTQYF
TRBV27,.,15,TRBJ2-7,TRBD1,TGTGCCAGCAGGGAAACAGGGGATGGGCCCTACGAGCAGTACTTC,CASRETGDGPYEQYF
TRBV15,.,16,TRBJ1-5,TRBD1,TGTGCCACCAGCAGAGATCAACAGGGGTTTGATCAGCCCCAGCATTTT,CATSRDQQGFDQPQHF
TRBV7-2,.,16,TRBJ2-7,TRBD2,TGTGCCAGCAGCTTAGGGTCCTTAGCGGGGGCCTACGAGCAGTACTTC,CASSLGSLAGAYEQYF
TRBV5-6,.,17,TRBJ2-7,TRBD1,TGTGCCAGCATCTCGTGGGGCTGGGGGACAGAGGTCTACGAGCAGTACTTC,CASISWGWGTEVYEQYF
TRBV9,.,16,TRBJ2-3,.,TGTGCCAGCAGCGTGAGGGGCGGGGACGGCACAGATACGCAGTATTTT,CASSVRGGDGTDTQYF
TRBV7-9,.,15,TRBJ2-7,TRBD1,TGTGCCAGCAGCGCGCAGGACAGGGCAACGTACGAGCAGTACTTC,CASSAQDRATYEQYF
TRBV28,.,12,TRBJ1-2,.,TGTGCCAGCAGTCCACACAGGTTTCTCTACACCTTC,CASSPHRFLYTF
TRBV19,.,13,TRBJ2-7,.,TGTGCCAGTAGCGACGGGAGCCTGGACGAGCAGTACTTC,CASSDGSLDEQYF
TRBV10-3,.,15,TRBJ1-6,.,TGTGCCATCAGTGAGTCTGGGAGGGTTGGGTCACCCCTCCACTTT,CAISESGRVGSPLHF
TRBV6-6,.,15,TRBJ2-7,TRBD1,TGTGCCAGCAGTAGTCCGGGACAGGGGGCCAACGAGCAGTACTTC,CASSSPGQGANEQYF
TRBV9,.,16,TRBJ2-1,TRBD2,TGTGCCAGCAGCCCCCTTAGCTCGGGAGGGCCAAATGAGCAGTTCTTC,CASSPLSSGGPNEQFF
TRBV7-6,.,19,TRBJ2-1,TRBD2,TGTGCCAGCAGCCTCGACGAGCGGGAGTGGGGGGCCTCCTACAATGAGCAGTTCTTC,CASSLDEREWGASYNEQFF
TRBV6-1,.,15,TRBJ2-3,.,TGTGCCAGCAGTGAAGCAGGGGGAGGGGCAGATACGCAGTATTTT,CASSEAGGGADTQYF
TRBV28,.,16,TRBJ2-7,.,TGTGCCAGCAGTTCAGTAAGGAAGGGGCTCTCCTACGAGCAGTACTTC,CASSSVRKGLSYEQYF
TRBV5-1,.,17,TRBJ2-7,TRBD2,TGCGCCAGCAGCTTTGGATTAGCGGGAGTCCCGGCGGGTGAGCAGTACTTC,CASSFGLAGVPAGEQYF
TRBV9,.,13,TRBJ1-2,.,TGTGCCAGCAGCACCGAAGGGGACTATGGCTACACCTTC,CASSTEGDYGYTF
TRBV6-1,.,14,TRBJ2-5,.,TGTGCCAGCAGTGAAGGGACAGCTCAAGAGACCCAGTACTTC,CASSEGTAQETQYF
TRBV15,few,15,TRBJ1-4,.,TGTGCCACCAGCGGAACGGGGATCGCTAATGAAAAACTGTTTTTT,CATSGTGIANEKLFF
TRBV7-9,few,14,TRBJ2-3,TRBD1,TGTGCCAGCGGGCAGGGGGTTAGAACAGATACGCAGTATTTT,CASGQGVRTDTQYF
TRBV11-1,once,13,TRBJ2-1,TRBD2,TGTGCCAGCAGCGCGGGAGGCGGGAGGCGGCAGTTCTTC,CASSAGGGRRQFF
TRBV18,.,14,TRBJ2-2,.,TGTGCCAGCTCACTACAGGAATACACCGGGGAGCTGTTTTTT,CASSLQEYTGELFF
TRBV5-1,.,15,TRBJ2-7,TRBD1,TGCGCCAGCAGCTTGGCGGGACAGGGGGCTTACGAGCAGTACTTC,CASSLAGQGAYEQYF
TRBV7-8,.,15,TRBJ1-5,.,TGTGCCAGCAGTCCTGTAGGGGGTCGCAATCAGCCCCAGCATTTT,CASSPVGGRNQPQHF
TRBV4-2,.,16,TRBJ2-1,TRBD2,TGTGCCAGCACCTATGCGCGGGGGGGATCCTACAATGAGCAGTTCTTC,CASTYARGGSYNEQFF
TRBV4-3,.,13,TRBJ1-5,.,TGCGCCAGCAGCCAAGATTCGTTTCAGCCCCAGCATTTT,CASSQDSFQPQHF
TRBV25-1,once,16,TRBJ2-1,TRBD1,TGTGCCAGCAGTGAATTTTCAGGGGGCGCGAGTAATGAGCAGTTCTTC,CASSEFSGGASNEQFF
TRBV5-1,few,15,TRBJ1-1,TRBD1,TGCGCCAGCAGCTGGGGACAGACCATGAACACTGAAGCTTTCTTT,CASSWGQTMNTEAFF